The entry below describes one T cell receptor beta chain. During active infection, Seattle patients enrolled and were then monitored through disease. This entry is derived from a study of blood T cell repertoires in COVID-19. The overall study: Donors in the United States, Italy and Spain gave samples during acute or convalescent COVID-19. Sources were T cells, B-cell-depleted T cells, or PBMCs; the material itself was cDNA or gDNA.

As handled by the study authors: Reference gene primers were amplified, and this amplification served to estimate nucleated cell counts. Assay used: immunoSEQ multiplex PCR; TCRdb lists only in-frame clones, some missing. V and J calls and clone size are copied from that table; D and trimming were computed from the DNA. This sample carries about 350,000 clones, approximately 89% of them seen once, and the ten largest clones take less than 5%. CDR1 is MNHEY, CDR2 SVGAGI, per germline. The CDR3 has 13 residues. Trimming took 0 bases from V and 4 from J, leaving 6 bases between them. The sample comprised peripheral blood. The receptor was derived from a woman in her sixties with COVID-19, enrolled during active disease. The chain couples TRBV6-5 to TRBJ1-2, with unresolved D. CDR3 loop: CASSYSQVYGYTF. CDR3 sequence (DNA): TGTGCCAGCAGTTACTCACAAGTCTATGGCTACACCTTC.